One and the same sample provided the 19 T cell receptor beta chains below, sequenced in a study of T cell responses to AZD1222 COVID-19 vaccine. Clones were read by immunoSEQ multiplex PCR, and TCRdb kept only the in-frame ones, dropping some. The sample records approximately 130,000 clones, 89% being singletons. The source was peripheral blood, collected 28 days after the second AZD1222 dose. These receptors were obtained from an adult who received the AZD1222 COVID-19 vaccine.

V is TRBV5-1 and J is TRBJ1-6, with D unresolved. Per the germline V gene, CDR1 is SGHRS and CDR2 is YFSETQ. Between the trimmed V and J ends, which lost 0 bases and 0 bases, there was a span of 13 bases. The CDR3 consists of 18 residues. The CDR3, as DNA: TGCGCCAGCAGCTTGGTTGGGGATACGAGCTCCTATAATTCACCCCTCCACTTT. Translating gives CASSLVGDTSSYNSPLHF.

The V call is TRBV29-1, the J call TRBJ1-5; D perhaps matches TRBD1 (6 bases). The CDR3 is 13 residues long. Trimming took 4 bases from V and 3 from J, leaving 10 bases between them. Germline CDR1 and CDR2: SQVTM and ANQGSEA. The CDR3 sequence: CSVGGGPNQPQHF. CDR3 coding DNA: TGCAGCGTTGGTGGGGGGCCCAATCAGCCCCAGCATTTT.

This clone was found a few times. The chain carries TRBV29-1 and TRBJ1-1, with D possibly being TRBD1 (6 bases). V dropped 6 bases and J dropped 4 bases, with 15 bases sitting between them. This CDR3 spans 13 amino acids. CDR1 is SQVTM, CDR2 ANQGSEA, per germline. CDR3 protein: CSVQGHLTTEAFF. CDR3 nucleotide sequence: TGCAGCGTCCAGGGACATTTAACCACTGAAGCTTTCTTT.

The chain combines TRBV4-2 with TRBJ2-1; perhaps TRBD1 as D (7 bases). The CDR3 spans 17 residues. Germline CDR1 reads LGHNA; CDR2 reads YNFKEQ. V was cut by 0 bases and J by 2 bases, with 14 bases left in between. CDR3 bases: TGTGCCAGCAGCCAAGACCAACAGGGGAGGACCTACAATGAGCAGTTCTTC. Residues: CASSQDQQGRTYNEQFF.

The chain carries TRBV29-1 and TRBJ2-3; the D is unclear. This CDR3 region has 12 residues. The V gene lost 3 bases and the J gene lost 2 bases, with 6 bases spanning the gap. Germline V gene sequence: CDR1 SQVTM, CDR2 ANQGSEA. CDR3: CSVDGPTDTQYF. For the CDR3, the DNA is TGCAGCGTTGACGGACCCACAGATACGCAGTATTTT.

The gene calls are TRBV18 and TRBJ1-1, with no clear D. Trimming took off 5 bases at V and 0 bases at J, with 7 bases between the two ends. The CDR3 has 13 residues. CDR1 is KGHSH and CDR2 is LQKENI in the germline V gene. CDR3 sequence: CASSGGMNTEAFF. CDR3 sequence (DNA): TGTGCCAGCTCAGGTGGGATGAACACTGAAGCTTTCTTT.

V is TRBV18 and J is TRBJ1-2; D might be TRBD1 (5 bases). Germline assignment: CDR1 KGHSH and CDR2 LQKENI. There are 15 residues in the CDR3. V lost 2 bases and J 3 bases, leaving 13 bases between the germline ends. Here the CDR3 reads CASSPVAGLDYGYTF. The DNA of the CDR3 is TGTGCCAGCTCACCAGTGGCAGGGTTGGACTATGGCTACACCTTC.

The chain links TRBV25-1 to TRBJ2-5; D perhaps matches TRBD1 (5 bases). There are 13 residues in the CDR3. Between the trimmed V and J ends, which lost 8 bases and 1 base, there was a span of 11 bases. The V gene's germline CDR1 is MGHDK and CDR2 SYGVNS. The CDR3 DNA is TGTGCCAGCGGCGGACACGCCCAAGAGACCCAGTACTTC. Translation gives CASGGHAQETQYF. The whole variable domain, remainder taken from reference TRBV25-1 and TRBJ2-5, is EADIYQTPRYLVIGTGKKITLECSQTMGHDKMYWYQQDPGMELHLIHYSYGVNSTEKGDLSSESTVSRIRTEHFPLTLESARPSHTSQYLCASGGHAQETQYFGPGTRLLVL.

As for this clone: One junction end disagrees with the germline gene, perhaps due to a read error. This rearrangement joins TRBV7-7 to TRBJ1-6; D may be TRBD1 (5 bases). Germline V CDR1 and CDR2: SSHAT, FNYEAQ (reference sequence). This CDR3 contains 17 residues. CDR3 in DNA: TGTGCTAGCAGCGCCCGGGCCCCTCAGGGAGAGGATTCACCCCTCCACTTT. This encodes CASSARAPQGEDSPLHF.

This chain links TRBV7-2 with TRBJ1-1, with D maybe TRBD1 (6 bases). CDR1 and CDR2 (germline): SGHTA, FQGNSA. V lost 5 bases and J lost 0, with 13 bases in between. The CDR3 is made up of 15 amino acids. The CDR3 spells CASSVTGILNTEAFF. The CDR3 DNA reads TGTGCCAGCAGCGTAACAGGGATACTGAACACTGAAGCTTTCTTT.

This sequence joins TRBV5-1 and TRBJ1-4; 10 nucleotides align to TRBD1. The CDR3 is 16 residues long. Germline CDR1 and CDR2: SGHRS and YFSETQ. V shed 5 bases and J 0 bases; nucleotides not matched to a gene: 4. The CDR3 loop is CASSYGQGATNEKLFF. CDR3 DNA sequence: TGCGCCAGCAGTTACGGACAGGGGGCAACTAATGAAAAACTGTTTTTT.

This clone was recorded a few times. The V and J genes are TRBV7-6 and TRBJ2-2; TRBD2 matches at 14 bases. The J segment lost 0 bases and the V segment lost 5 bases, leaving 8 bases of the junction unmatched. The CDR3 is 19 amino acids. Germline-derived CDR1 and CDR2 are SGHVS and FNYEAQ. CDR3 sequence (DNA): TGTGCCAGCAGCACGCCGGGACTAGCGGGAGAGCCGAACACCGGGGAGCTGTTTTTT. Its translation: CASSTPGLAGEPNTGELFF. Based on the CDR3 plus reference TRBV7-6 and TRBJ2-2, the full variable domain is GAGVSQSPRYKVTKRGQDVALRCDPISGHVSLYWYRQALGQGPEFLTYFNYEAQQDKSGLPNDRFSAERPEGSISTLTIQRTEQRDSAMYRCASSTPGLAGEPNTGELFFGEGSRLTVL.

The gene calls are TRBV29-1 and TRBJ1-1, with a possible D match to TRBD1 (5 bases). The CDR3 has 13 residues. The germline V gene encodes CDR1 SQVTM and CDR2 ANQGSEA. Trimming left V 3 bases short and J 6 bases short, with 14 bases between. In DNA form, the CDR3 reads TGCAGCGTTGATGGGCCTGGGGGGTCTGAAGCTTTCTTT. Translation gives CSVDGPGGSEAFF.

The CDR3 is CAWTRLYGEQYF. The CDR3 coding sequence is TGTGCCTGGACTCGCCTCTACGGCGAGCAGTACTTC. The chain links TRBV30 to TRBJ2-7; D not certain. Trimming removed 4 bases from V and 6 bases from J, with 13 bases in between. The germline CDR1 and CDR2 sequences are GTSNPN and SVGIG (reference sequence). This CDR3 comprises 12 residues.

The CDR3, as DNA: TGCGCCAGCAGCTTGAGCGGGGTTACCTCGTACAATGAGCAGTTCTTC. This gives the protein CASSLSGVTSYNEQFF. The genes are TRBV5-1 and TRBJ2-1; 7 bases are a match to TRBD2. Germline values: CDR1 SGHRS, CDR2 YFSETQ. V was clipped by 1 base and J by 4 bases; unmatched bases: 8. The CDR3 has 16 amino acids.

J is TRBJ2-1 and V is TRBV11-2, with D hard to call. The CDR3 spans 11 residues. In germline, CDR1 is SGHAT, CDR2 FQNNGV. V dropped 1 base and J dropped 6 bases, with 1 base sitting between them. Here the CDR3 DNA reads TGTGCCAGCAGCTTAGTCAATGAGCAGTTCTTC. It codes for CASSLVNEQFF.

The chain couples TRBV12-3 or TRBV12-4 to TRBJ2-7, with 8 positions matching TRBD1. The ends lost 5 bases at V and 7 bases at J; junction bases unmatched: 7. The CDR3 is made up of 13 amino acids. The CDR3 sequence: CASSTTGAGEQYF. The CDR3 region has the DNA TGTGCCAGCAGTACGACAGGGGCGGGAGAGCAGTACTTC.

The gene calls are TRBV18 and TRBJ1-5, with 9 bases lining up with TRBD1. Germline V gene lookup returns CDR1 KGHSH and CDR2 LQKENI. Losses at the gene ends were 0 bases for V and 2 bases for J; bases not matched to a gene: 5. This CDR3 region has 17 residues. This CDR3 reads CASSPPGTGFGNQPQHF. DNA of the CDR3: TGTGCCAGCTCACCACCCGGGACAGGGTTTGGCAATCAGCCCCAGCATTTT.

The CDR3 loop is CASSTSVGTGELFF. The DNA for the CDR3 is TGTGCCAGCAGCACTAGCGTTGGCACCGGGGAGCTGTTTTTT. This chain uses TRBV6-6 with TRBJ2-2; 7 bases match TRBD2. V dropped 6 bases and J dropped 4; count of bases not matched to a gene: 5. CDR1 is MNHNY and CDR2 is SVGAGI in the germline V gene (reference sequence). The CDR3 has 14 amino acids.